This T cell receptor (beta chain) was sequenced for a study of blood T cell repertoires in COVID-19. In the authors' workflow: From reference gene primer amplification, estimates of nucleated cell counts were derived. Clones were sequenced by immunoSEQ multiplex PCR, and TCRdb holds only the in-frame ones, with some missing. The V and J calls and the clone size are those of that table, but D and trimming were determined from the DNA. The sample has about 26,000 clones; around 87% are singletons. This CDR3 has 15 amino acids. Germline CDR1 reads LGHNA; CDR2 reads YSLEER. The V gene end was trimmed by 0 bases and the J gene end by 2 bases; junction bases not matched to a gene: 3.

Sequencing was done on a sample of peripheral blood. The chain couples TRBV4-3 to TRBJ1-2; TRBD1 matches at 7 bases. The sequence derives from a man in his sixties or seventies with acute or convalescent COVID-19. The CDR3 spells CASSQDRQGNYGYTF. CDR3 DNA: TGCGCCAGCAGCCAAGATAGACAGGGAAACTATGGCTACACCTTC.